The 29 T cell receptor beta chains presented below share a single source sample, sequenced in a study of blood T cell repertoires in COVID-19. Sequencing used immunoSEQ multiplex PCR; TCRdb keeps in-frame clones, though not all of them. Here the sample spans some 260,000 clones, about three quarters being singletons. The sequenced material came from peripheral blood. The receptor source for this set is a woman older than 75 with acute or convalescent COVID-19.

The chain carries TRBV5-1 and TRBJ1-6; 10 bases fit TRBD1. The CDR3 covers 16 residues. V dropped 4 bases and J dropped 10; count of bases not matched to a gene: 11. CDR1 and CDR2 from the germline V gene are SGHRS and YFSETQ. Here the CDR3 DNA reads TGCGCCAGCAGCCCGGGGACCGGACAGGGGGGATCACCCCTCCACTTT. It yields the protein CASSPGTGQGGSPLHF.

This chain uses TRBV6-6 with TRBJ1-4; D is ambiguous. The V and J ends lost 0 bases and 0 bases respectively, with 5 bases between them. Germline lookup yields CDR1 MNHNY and CDR2 SVGAGI (reference sequence). The length of the CDR3 is 15 residues. CDR3 sequence: CASSYSAATNEKLFF. The CDR3 nucleotides read TGTGCCAGCAGTTACTCGGCCGCAACTAATGAAAAACTGTTTTTT.

This clone has more than one count but fewer than ten. V gene TRBV3-1 (or the pseudogene TRBV3-2) combines with J gene TRBJ1-1; D might be TRBD1 (5 bases). Trimming took 4 bases from V and 1 from J, leaving 10 bases between them. Germline V gene data show CDR1 as LGHDT and CDR2 as YNNKEL (reference sequence). The CDR3 length is 14 residues. The CDR3 protein is CASSPTQGNTEAFF. The CDR3, as DNA: TGTGCCAGCAGCCCTACGCAGGGGAACACTGAAGCTTTCTTT.

The chain joins TRBV27 to TRBJ2-5, with 7 bases matching TRBD1. J gave up 4 bases and V 2 bases, and 10 bases lay outside the gene matches. Per the germline V gene, CDR1 is MNHEY and CDR2 is SMNVEV (reference sequence). CDR3 length equals 16 residues. The CDR3 loop reads CASSLKSFGDRETQYF. The CDR3, as DNA: TGTGCCAGCAGTTTAAAGTCCTTTGGGGACAGAGAGACCCAGTACTTC.

In this sample, this clone turned up once. The chain employs TRBV24-1 and TRBJ2-1; TRBD2 agrees at 8 bases. The CDR3 runs 14 residues. Germline V CDR1 and CDR2: KGHDR, SFDVKD. The ends lost 3 bases at V and 7 bases at J; junction bases unmatched: 4. CDR3 amino acids: CATSDRGGGNEQFF. In nucleotides, the CDR3 is TGTGCCACCAGTGATCGGGGGGGCGGGAATGAGCAGTTCTTC.

This clone was seen just once. This chain connects TRBV7-9 to TRBJ1-2; D might be TRBD1 (5 bases). The CDR3 has 13 amino acids. The germline V gene has CDR1 SEHNR and CDR2 FQNEAQ (reference sequence). Trimming removed 2 bases at V and 8 bases at J, with 12 bases between. CDR3 sequence (DNA): TGTGCCAGCAGCTTATCAGGGATTGAGGGCTACACCTTC. It is translated as CASSLSGIEGYTF. The full variable domain, its missing parts supplied by reference TRBV7-9 and TRBJ1-2, is DTGVSQNPRHKITKRGQNVTFRCDPISEHNRLYWYRQTLGQGPEFLTYFQNEAQLEKSRLLSDRFSAERPKGSFSTLEIQRTEQGDSAMYLCASSLSGIEGYTFGSGTRLTVV.

The rearrangement uses TRBV29-1 and TRBJ2-1; TRBD1 agrees at 7 bases. Unmatched junction bases numbered 6, after V lost 7 bases and J lost 6 bases. Germline loops: CDR1 SQVTM, CDR2 ANQGSEA. The CDR3 spans 12 residues. The CDR3 loop is CSGDRVGNEQFF. The CDR3 DNA reads as TGCAGCGGTGACAGGGTTGGCAATGAGCAGTTCTTC.

The rearrangement links TRBV5-1 to TRBJ2-1; 7 nucleotides match TRBD2. CDR3 length equals 15 residues. The junction had 6 bases not matched to a gene; V was cut back by 4 bases and J by 2 bases. CDR1 and CDR2 (germline): SGHRS, YFSETQ. CDR3 coding DNA: TGCGCCAGCAGCCCCCTCAGCGGGGCCTACAATGAGCAGTTCTTC. This encodes CASSPLSGAYNEQFF.

This clone has more than one count but fewer than ten. The chain links TRBV7-9 to TRBJ1-4; TRBD1 is a possible D gene (5 bases). CDR1 is SEHNR and CDR2 is FQNEAQ in the germline V gene (reference sequence). The CDR3 length is 12 residues. With 4 bases removed from V and 7 bases from J, the gap between germline ends came to 7 bases. The CDR3, as DNA: TGTGCCAGCAGCTCCCAGGGTGAAAAACTGTTTTTT. The encoded protein is CASSSQGEKLFF. Complete variable domain (other parts from reference TRBV7-9 and TRBJ1-4): DTGVSQNPRHKITKRGQNVTFRCDPISEHNRLYWYRQTLGQGPEFLTYFQNEAQLEKSRLLSDRFSAERPKGSFSTLEIQRTEQGDSAMYLCASSSQGEKLFFGSGTQLSVL.

This clone was seen a handful of times. The rearrangement joins TRBV6-1 to TRBJ1-5, with unresolved D. The germline CDR1 and CDR2 sequences are MNHNS and SASEGT. V was trimmed by 2 bases and J by 7 bases, leaving 12 bases between them. The CDR3 consists of 14 residues. CDR3 DNA sequence: TGTGCCAGCAGTGAATTTGGGGAGGACCAGCCCCAGCATTTT. Translated: CASSEFGEDQPQHF.

This chain connects TRBV6-2 or TRBV6-3 to TRBJ1-2; TRBD1 matches 8 bases. The junction had 12 bases not matched to a gene; V was cut back by 2 bases and J by 7 bases. The V gene's germline CDR1 is MNHEY and CDR2 SVGEGT. This CDR3 is built from 16 residues. The CDR3 loop is CASSYPWDRRHVGYTF. As DNA, the CDR3 is TGTGCCAGCAGTTACCCTTGGGACAGGCGCCACGTTGGCTACACCTTC.

V usage is TRBV6-5 and J usage is TRBJ1-2, with TRBD1 identical over 11 bases. The junction had 7 bases not matched to a gene; V was cut back by 8 bases and J by 2 bases. This CDR3 contains 15 residues. The germline gives CDR1 MNHEY, CDR2 SVGAGI. CDR3 coding DNA: TGTGCCAGCTGGCGGGGACAGGGGGTAAACTATGGCTACACCTTC. Translating it yields CASWRGQGVNYGYTF.

The chain recombines TRBV9 with TRBJ2-3, with 7 positions matching TRBD2. V lost 0 bases and J lost 6; bases outside the gene matches: 7. Germline CDR1 is SGDLS and CDR2 is YYNGEE. There are 15 residues in the CDR3. The CDR3: CASSVAAGVGDTQYF. CDR3 bases: TGTGCCAGCAGCGTAGCTGCGGGAGTCGGGGATACGCAGTATTTT. Looking up the rest from reference TRBV9 and TRBJ2-3 gives the full variable domain: DSGVTQTPKHLITATGQRVTLRCSPRSGDLSVYWYQQSLDQGLQFLIQYYNGEERAKGNILERFSAQQFPDLHSELNLSSLELGDSALYFCASSVAAGVGDTQYFGPGTRLTVL.

The chain recombines TRBV11-2 with TRBJ1-1, with D possibly being TRBD1 (5 bases). This CDR3 comprises 13 residues. Trimming pared 8 bases from V and 0 bases from J, leaving 10 bases between. The germline CDR1 and CDR2 sequences are SGHAT and FQNNGV. CDR3 amino acids: CASGADMNTEAFF. Here the CDR3 DNA reads TGTGCCAGCGGGGCCGACATGAACACTGAAGCTTTCTTT.

The rearrangement uses TRBV3-1 (or the pseudogene TRBV3-2) and TRBJ1-4; perhaps TRBD1 as D (6 bases). The CDR3 covers 15 residues. Trimming left V 4 bases short and J 5 bases short, with 14 bases between. Germline V gives CDR1 LGHDT, CDR2 YNNKEL (reference sequence). CDR3 residues: CASSPGQSPNEKLFF. The CDR3 DNA reads as TGTGCCAGCAGCCCAGGACAGTCTCCGAATGAAAAACTGTTTTTT.

This chain links TRBV5-1 with TRBJ1-1; perhaps TRBD1 as D (5 bases). V was pared by 0 bases and J by 0 bases, with 9 bases between. This CDR3 is built from 15 residues. CDR1 and CDR2 from the germline V gene are SGHRS and YFSETQ. CDR3 sequence: CASSLAGVMNTEAFF. The CDR3 region has the DNA TGCGCCAGCAGCTTGGCGGGGGTCATGAACACTGAAGCTTTCTTT. Drawing the rest from reference TRBV5-1 and TRBJ1-1, the complete variable domain is KAGVTQTPRYLIKTRGQQVTLSCSPISGHRSVSWYQQTPGQGLQFLFEYFSETQRNKGNFPGRFSGRQFSNSRSEMNVSTLELGDSALYLCASSLAGVMNTEAFFGQGTRLTVV.

The sample holds a few counts of this clone. This CDR3 is also generated by other DNA sequences in the sample. V and J are TRBV3-1 (or the pseudogene TRBV3-2) and TRBJ1-3; no firm D call. Germline V gives CDR1 LGHDT, CDR2 YNNKEL (reference sequence). This CDR3 region has 14 residues. With 1 base removed from V and 1 base from J, the gap between germline ends came to 5 bases. The CDR3 loop is CASSQGGSGNTIYF. DNA for the CDR3: TGTGCCAGCAGCCAAGGAGGATCTGGAAACACCATATATTTT.

The chain is built from TRBV19 and TRBJ2-2; 8 bases fit TRBD1. CDR1 LNHDA and CDR2 SQIVND come from the germline V gene (reference sequence). Trimming at V came to 5 bases and at J to 0 bases, leaving 2 bases not matched to a gene. This CDR3 is 15 amino acids long. The CDR3 bases are TGTGCCAGTAGTGGACAGGGAACGAACACCGGGGAGCTGTTTTTT. Amino acid sequence: CASSGQGTNTGELFF.

This clone was found a few times. Sequence at one end of the junction differs from germline and may be a read error. V usage is TRBV2 and J usage is TRBJ2-3; 9 bases agree with TRBD2. The length of the CDR3 is 14 residues. Germline assignment: CDR1 SNHLY and CDR2 FYNNEI. For the CDR3, the DNA is TGTGCCAGCAGTCCCTTTGCGGGAGGGGTCACGCCGTATTTT. Residues: CASSPFAGGVTPYF.

The gene calls are TRBV21-1 and TRBJ1-4; TRBD1, the table's D call, lacks a check against the DNA. TRBV21-1 is annotated as a pseudogene. There are 15 residues in the CDR3. The CDR3 reads CASSARQKFGEKLFF. CDR3 in DNA: TGTGCCAGCAGCGCCCGACAGAAATTCGGCGAAAAACTGTTTTTT.

The chain carries TRBV7-9 and TRBJ2-1, with D perhaps TRBD2 (5 bases). Between the trimmed V and J ends, which lost 6 bases and 7 bases, there was a span of 13 bases. This CDR3 is built from 13 residues. The germline V gene encodes CDR1 SEHNR and CDR2 FQNEAQ (reference sequence). The CDR3 spells CASSRPGSNEQFF. CDR3 DNA: TGTGCCAGCAGTCGACCGGGATCGAATGAGCAGTTCTTC.

This clone was counted many times. The chain employs TRBV27 and TRBJ2-7, with 8 bases fitting TRBD2. V trimming: 6 bases; J trimming: 0 bases; junction bases outside the gene matches: 13. Germline CDR1 and CDR2: MNHEY and SMNVEV (reference sequence). The CDR3 length is 17 residues. For the CDR3, the DNA is TGTGCCAGCAGCCGAACACAAGGTAGCGGGGACTCCTACGAGCAGTACTTC. This translates into CASSRTQGSGDSYEQYF.

V is TRBV29-1 and J is TRBJ1-1; D perhaps matches TRBD1 (5 bases). The germline V gene has CDR1 SQVTM and CDR2 ANQGSEA. The V end lost 6 bases, the J end lost 5 bases, and 13 bases lay between the germline ends. CDR3 length: 12 residues. The CDR3 DNA reads TGCAGCGTGCAGGGACTGGAGACTGAAGCTTTCTTT. It yields the protein CSVQGLETEAFF.

The chain carries TRBV24-1 and TRBJ2-1; 14 bases are shared with TRBD2. This CDR3 region has 17 residues. The ends lost 4 bases at V and 8 bases at J; junction bases unmatched: 9. Germline CDR1 and CDR2: KGHDR and SFDVKD. The CDR3 region has the DNA TGTGCCACCAGTGACCGCGGGACTAGCGGGGGAATAGATGAGCAGTTCTTC. Translating it yields CATSDRGTSGGIDEQFF.

V and J are TRBV7-2 and TRBJ2-5, with D perhaps TRBD2 (7 bases). This CDR3 contains 15 residues. Trimming cost V 3 bases and J 3 bases, with 14 bases left between them. Germline V gene lookup returns CDR1 SGHTA and CDR2 FQGNSA. The CDR3 loop reads CASSFPGGREETQYF. CDR3 coding DNA: TGTGCCAGCAGCTTCCCCGGGGGGCGCGAAGAGACCCAGTACTTC.

This chain links TRBV6-5 with TRBJ2-7; 7 bases align to TRBD2. Germline CDR1 is MNHEY and CDR2 is SVGAGI. The CDR3 consists of 13 residues. The ends lost 8 bases at V and 3 bases at J; junction bases unmatched: 7. The CDR3 coding sequence is TGTGCCAGCGGCGCGTCGGGGGGCTACGAGCAGTACTTC. It encodes CASGASGGYEQYF.

CDR3 nucleotide sequence: TGTGCCAGCAGCGTAGCCCAGGATCAGCCCCAGCATTTT. The encoded protein is CASSVAQDQPQHF. The chain joins TRBV9 to TRBJ1-5, with no clear D. Germline CDR1 SGDLS, CDR2 YYNGEE. V dropped 0 bases and J dropped 5 bases, with 6 bases sitting between them. This CDR3 spans 13 amino acids.

This clone was found a few times. The rearrangement joins TRBV10-3 to TRBJ2-7, with 8 bases fitting TRBD2. CDR1 ENHRY and CDR2 SYGVKD come from the germline V gene. V lost 4 bases, J lost 5 bases, and 7 bases stayed unmatched. This CDR3 region has 14 residues. The CDR3 is CAISVGLAWNEQYF. CDR3 coding DNA: TGTGCCATCAGTGTCGGACTAGCCTGGAACGAGCAGTACTTC.

This clone has only one observation. The V and J genes are TRBV5-1 and TRBJ2-5; D possibly corresponds to TRBD2 (7 bases). With 0 bases removed from V and 4 bases from J, the gap between germline ends came to 19 bases. CDR1 is SGHRS and CDR2 is YFSETQ in the germline V gene. The CDR3 is 17 amino acids. CDR3 DNA: TGCGCCAGCAGCTTGGAATCGTCTGGAGGGGGGGGAGAGACCCAGTACTTC. It translates to CASSLESSGGGGETQYF.